These 30 T cell receptor beta chains were sequenced from one sample in a study of shared clonotypes between healthy human individuals. The table came from immunoSEQ multiplex PCR; TCRdb's copy has only in-frame clones and leaves some out. The data contain some 2,100,000 clones, more than 90% of them singletons. The specimen was naive CD4+ T cells sorted from blood. Subset specified: CD45RA+ positively selected. Receptor source: a man aged 18 to 30 in good health.

V is TRBV7-2 and J is TRBJ1-3; D is unclear. V gave up 6 bases and J gave up 0 bases, with 12 bases separating them. Germline assignment: CDR1 SGHTA and CDR2 FQGNSA. The CDR3 has 15 residues. The CDR3 loop reads CASSDGKDSGNTIYF. The CDR3, as DNA: TGTGCCAGCAGTGACGGTAAAGACTCTGGAAACACCATATATTTT.

This chain connects TRBV28 to TRBJ2-1, with 8 nucleotides matching TRBD1. V shed 3 bases and J 3 bases; nucleotides not matched to a gene: 4. Germline V gene data show CDR1 as MDHEN and CDR2 as SYDVKM. CDR3 length: 15 amino acids. The CDR3 is CASSFDDRGYNEQFF. The DNA of the CDR3 is TGTGCCAGCAGTTTTGACGACAGGGGCTACAATGAGCAGTTCTTC.

The V and J genes are TRBV20-1 and TRBJ2-5; the D is unclear. The V gene's germline CDR1 is DFQATT and CDR2 SNEGSKA (reference sequence). Trimming removed 6 bases at V and 4 bases at J, with 3 bases between. CDR3 length: 9 residues. The CDR3 region is CSATETQYF. CDR3 bases: TGCAGTGCCACAGAGACCCAGTACTTC.

This clone appeared once. This chain connects TRBV7-2 to TRBJ2-5, with 10 bases identical to TRBD2. CDR3 length: 16 amino acids. From germline, CDR1 is SGHTA and CDR2 FQGNSA. J lost 6 bases, V lost 8 bases, and 15 bases had no gene match. Here the CDR3 DNA reads TGTGCCAGCCAAACAGGGGGTTCTAGCGGGAGACAGACCCAGTACTTC. Translation: CASQTGGSSGRQTQYF.

The CDR3 loop reads CASSVSVPLYEQYF. For the CDR3, the DNA is TGTGCCAGCTCTGTATCGGTGCCACTATACGAGCAGTACTTC. V gene TRBV18 combines with J gene TRBJ2-7; no definite D call. Trimming pared 6 bases from V and 4 bases from J, leaving 16 bases between. The CDR3 spans 14 residues. The germline V gene encodes CDR1 KGHSH and CDR2 LQKENI. Together with reference TRBV18 and TRBJ2-7, the CDR3 gives the full variable domain: NAGVMQNPRHLVRRRGQEARLRCSPMKGHSHVYWYRQLPEEGLKFMVYLQKENIIDESGMPKERFSAEFPKEGPSILRIQQVVRGDSAAYFCASSVSVPLYEQYFGPGTRLTVT.

Comments on this clone: The sample carries other DNA sequences with the same CDR3. This chain links TRBV5-1 with TRBJ2-3, with 11 positions matching TRBD2. CDR1 SGHRS and CDR2 YFSETQ come from the germline V gene. The CDR3 loop spans 16 amino acids. V shed 4 bases and J 0 bases; nucleotides not matched to a gene: 4. The CDR3 sequence: CASSPRLAGSTDTQYF. The CDR3 DNA follows: TGCGCCAGCAGCCCTAGACTAGCGGGGAGCACAGATACGCAGTATTTT.

This sequence joins TRBV4-1 and TRBJ1-5, with 7 positions matching TRBD1. CDR3 length: 17 residues. V lost 1 base and J lost 4; bases outside the gene matches: 10. Germline values: CDR1 MGHRA, CDR2 YSYEKL. CDR3 region: CASSQGSGQVGNQPQHF. The CDR3 nucleotides read TGCGCCAGCAGCCAAGGATCTGGACAGGTGGGAAATCAGCCCCAGCATTTT.

This clone was seen only once. This chain connects TRBV5-6 to TRBJ2-7; TRBD2 is a possible D gene (6 bases). The CDR3 spans 15 residues. Germline V CDR1 and CDR2: SGHDT, YYEEEE. The V end was cut by 4 bases, the J end by 7 bases, with 21 bases between. CDR3 sequence reads: CASSPQGAPAGEQYF. CDR3 bases: TGTGCCAGCAGCCCCCAAGGGGCCCCTGCGGGAGAGCAGTACTTC.

This CDR3 is CASSYRSPSTDTQYF. The CDR3 DNA reads TGTGCCAGCAGTTACAGGAGCCCTAGCACAGATACGCAGTATTTT. The chain combines TRBV6-5 with TRBJ2-3; D not resolved. CDR1 is MNHEY, CDR2 SVGAGI, per germline. The CDR3 runs 15 residues. V was trimmed by 2 bases and J by 0 bases, leaving 9 bases between them.

Comment on this clone: Other nucleotide sequences from this sample produce the same CDR3. This chain links TRBV7-2 with TRBJ2-7; 9 positions agree with TRBD2. CDR1 SGHTA and CDR2 FQGNSA come from the germline V gene. CDR3 size: 15 residues. The V gene end was trimmed by 5 bases and the J gene end by 0 bases; junction bases not matched to a gene: 5. CDR3 nucleotide sequence: TGTGCCAGCAGCGTGACTAGCGGCAGCTCCTACGAGCAGTACTTC. Protein product: CASSVTSGSSYEQYF.

Comment on this clone: Other DNA sequences of this sample code for an identical CDR3. The chain employs TRBV18 and TRBJ1-3; no reliable D call. V was pared by 0 bases and J by 0 bases, with 6 bases between. CDR1 and CDR2 (germline): KGHSH, LQKENI. The CDR3 has 15 residues. Here the CDR3 DNA reads TGTGCCAGCTCACCACCGACGAGCTCTGGAAACACCATATATTTT. Translation gives CASSPPTSSGNTIYF.

The chain joins TRBV30 to TRBJ1-6; D gene unclear. The germline V and J ends were trimmed by 0 bases and 9 bases, with 3 bases remaining between them. The CDR3 has 11 residues. CDR1 is GTSNPN and CDR2 is SVGIG in the germline V gene (reference sequence). The CDR3 reads CAWSVSSPLHF. CDR3 bases: TGTGCCTGGAGTGTCAGTTCACCCCTCCACTTT.

A remark on this clone: This CDR3 is also generated by other DNA sequences in the sample. J is TRBJ1-2 and V is TRBV27; possible D gene TRBD1, 5 bases. The CDR3 is 13 residues long. Germline CDR1 reads MNHEY; CDR2 reads SMNVEV (reference sequence). V was cut by 5 bases and J by 4 bases, with 11 bases left in between. Here the CDR3 DNA reads TGTGCCAGCAGTCCCGGACAAAGCTATGGCTACACCTTC. It is translated as CASSPGQSYGYTF.

Of note for this clone: In the same sample, other DNA sequences code for this CDR3. The chain employs TRBV29-1 and TRBJ2-7; D not certain. V was pared by 5 bases and J by 1 base, with 6 bases between. This CDR3 comprises 11 residues. CDR1 SQVTM and CDR2 ANQGSEA come from the germline V gene. CDR3 bases: TGCAGCGTTTTACAGTCCTACGAGCAGTACTTC. This translates into CSVLQSYEQYF.

This clone was seen a few times. The chain uses TRBV5-6 and TRBJ2-5; maybe TRBD1 (5 bases). The V and J ends lost 5 bases and 9 bases respectively, with 11 bases between them. This CDR3 is built from 11 residues. CDR1 is SGHDT, CDR2 YYEEEE, per germline. The chain's CDR3 is CASRSLGAQYF. The CDR3 DNA reads TGTGCCAGCAGATCCTTAGGGGCCCAGTACTTC.

Notes on this clone: Other DNA sequences of this sample code for an identical CDR3. The chain combines TRBV5-1 with TRBJ1-1, with a weak D call TRBD1 (6 bases). V was shortened by 2 bases and J by 3 bases, with 14 bases between the two germline ends. The CDR3 consists of 15 residues. From germline, CDR1 is SGHRS and CDR2 YFSETQ. CDR3 coding DNA: TGCGCCAGCAGCTTACGCACAGGGAGGGACACTGAAGCTTTCTTT. Encoded protein: CASSLRTGRDTEAFF.

This sequence joins TRBV6-5 and TRBJ2-1; D is uncertain. The CDR3 runs 13 residues. Germline lookup yields CDR1 MNHEY and CDR2 SVGAGI. The V and J ends lost 0 bases and 9 bases respectively, with 9 bases between them. The CDR3 reads CASSYSGWGEQFF. DNA for the CDR3: TGTGCCAGCAGTTACTCCGGCTGGGGTGAGCAGTTCTTC.

The chain uses TRBV25-1 and TRBJ1-4, with D unclear. This CDR3 has 17 amino acids. Trimming removed 8 bases at V and 0 bases at J, with 19 bases between. The V gene's germline CDR1 is MGHDK and CDR2 SYGVNS. This CDR3 is CASSSGKLPATNEKLFF. CDR3 sequence (DNA): TGTGCCAGCTCGTCCGGGAAACTACCTGCAACTAATGAAAAACTGTTTTTT.

The J gene is TRBJ1-6, the V gene TRBV5-4; maybe TRBD1 (6 bases). The CDR3 runs to 16 residues. CDR1 SGHNT and CDR2 YYREEE come from the germline V gene (reference sequence). V was trimmed by 0 bases and J by 4 bases, leaving 11 bases between them. The DNA for the CDR3 is TGTGCCAGCAGCTTGGGGGTGGACAGATATAATTCACCCCTCCACTTT. This codes for CASSLGVDRYNSPLHF.

V is TRBV4-3 and J is TRBJ2-1, with D perhaps matching TRBD2 (6 bases). Trimming took 1 base from V and 3 from J, leaving 10 bases between them. This CDR3 has 15 amino acids. CDR1 and CDR2 from the germline V gene are LGHNA and YSLEER. As DNA, the CDR3 is TGCGCCAGCAGCCAAGCGGGGGAACACTACAATGAGCAGTTCTTC. Amino acid sequence: CASSQAGEHYNEQFF.

This clone was observed once. This rearrangement joins TRBV13 to TRBJ1-2; 7 bases line up with TRBD1. J was trimmed by 6 bases and V by 5 bases; bases with no gene match: 18. Germline V gene lookup returns CDR1 PRHDT and CDR2 FYEKMQ (reference sequence). The CDR3 length is 17 residues. The CDR3 region has the DNA TGTGCCAGCAGCGCCGTTCGGCTCGTTTCAGGGGGAAATGGCTACACCTTC. This gives the protein CASSAVRLVSGGNGYTF.

The chain carries TRBV7-9 and TRBJ1-5; unclear D gene. The germline V gene encodes CDR1 SEHNR and CDR2 FQNEAQ (reference sequence). CDR3 size: 13 residues. V lost 0 bases to trimming and J lost 5 bases, with 5 bases between them. Here the CDR3 reads CASSLAVDQPQHF. DNA for the CDR3: TGTGCCAGCAGCTTAGCAGTGGATCAGCCCCAGCATTTT.

The rearrangement links TRBV2 to TRBJ1-4; D not resolved. Per the germline V gene, CDR1 is SNHLY and CDR2 is FYNNEI. Trimming pared 3 bases from V and 3 bases from J, leaving 14 bases between. The CDR3 runs to 16 residues. DNA of the CDR3: TGTGCCAGCAGTGAGCACCCAATTCTCGCTAATGAAAAACTGTTTTTT. This sequence encodes CASSEHPILANEKLFF.

The V and J genes are TRBV6-5 and TRBJ1-5, with D perhaps matching TRBD1 (5 bases). The CDR3 consists of 12 residues. Trimming pared 10 bases from V and 1 base from J, leaving 8 bases between. Germline V gives CDR1 MNHEY, CDR2 SVGAGI. The CDR3, as DNA: TGTGCCACCCGGGACAGCAATCAGCCCCAGCATTTT. Translating gives CATRDSNQPQHF.

This rearrangement joins TRBV25-1 to TRBJ2-3, with 11 bases fitting TRBD1. Germline V lookup: CDR1 MGHDK, CDR2 SYGVNS. The CDR3 consists of 12 residues. V trimming: 11 bases; J trimming: 3 bases; junction bases outside the gene matches: 1. This chain's CDR3 is CAGQGATDTQYF. CDR3 in DNA: TGTGCCGGACAGGGGGCGACAGATACGCAGTATTTT.

V gene TRBV9 combines with J gene TRBJ1-2, with D unclear. Trimming took off 0 bases at V and 6 bases at J, with 18 bases between the two ends. In germline, CDR1 is SGDLS, CDR2 YYNGEE. CDR3 length equals 16 residues. The CDR3, as DNA: TGTGCCAGCAGCGTAGTCCCGGCCGCTGTCGTTGATGGCTACACCTTC. This sequence encodes CASSVVPAAVVDGYTF.

The chain combines TRBV27 with TRBJ1-2; D ambiguous. The CDR3 sequence is 15 residues long. V was clipped by 5 bases and J by 2 bases, with 15 bases between them. CDR1 is MNHEY and CDR2 is SMNVEV in the germline V gene (reference sequence). In nucleotides, the CDR3 is TGTGCCAGCAGTCTCGCCCCGGGCCTGAACTATGGCTACACCTTC. It codes for CASSLAPGLNYGYTF.

This clone was seen only a few times. Other DNA sequences within the sample encode an identical CDR3. CDR3 protein: CATSREGGYEQYF. The CDR3 DNA follows: TGTGCCACCAGCAGAGAAGGGGGCTACGAGCAGTACTTC. The chain is built from TRBV15 and TRBJ2-7, with D possibly TRBD1 on 6 matching bases. Trimming removed 0 bases at V and 3 bases at J, with 6 bases between. The CDR3 runs 13 residues. CDR1 and CDR2 from the germline V gene are LNHNV and YYDKDF (reference sequence).

The chain recombines TRBV5-8 with TRBJ1-2; possibly TRBD1 for D (5 bases). The germline V gene has CDR1 SGHTS and CDR2 YDEGEE. Trimming pared 5 bases from V and 4 bases from J, leaving 12 bases between. The CDR3 extends over 13 amino acids. CDR3 region: CASRRRGGYGYTF. The CDR3 DNA sequence: TGTGCCAGCAGGAGACGGGGGGGCTATGGCTACACCTTC.

The gene calls are TRBV7-9 and TRBJ1-1, with D unresolved. The CDR3 totals 13 residues. CDR1 SEHNR and CDR2 FQNEAQ come from the germline V gene (reference sequence). The V and J ends lost 4 bases and 1 base respectively, with 7 bases between them. DNA for the CDR3: TGTGCCAGCAGCTATACCCAGAACACTGAAGCTTTCTTT. Amino acids: CASSYTQNTEAFF.